This T cell receptor (beta chain) was captured by sequencing in a study of response to subunit inactivated influenza vaccine. Study-level results: Authors suggested seasonal influenza vaccinations each recruit few new T cells.

The CDR3 spans 18 residues. Per germline, CDR1 DFQATT and CDR2 SNEGSKA (reference sequence). V lost 0 bases and J lost 5; bases outside the gene matches: 15. Of note for this clonotype: Its specificity is unknown.

TCRdb recomputed calls from the RT-PCR reads with MiXCR, one row per CDR3 protein. The sample comprises fewer than 350,000 distinct CDR3 sequences, 21% of which are singletons, and 9.5% to 13% rests with the top ten. The material was PBMCs from blood, obtained about 20 months after vaccination. The TCR sequence derives from a man in his fifties or sixties who received an inactivated influenza vaccine. This chain connects TRBV20-1 to TRBJ2-5; TRBD2 matches 10 bases. The CDR3, as DNA: TGCAGTGCTAGAGATCAGGCTAGCGGGAGTTTCCAACGGGAGACCCAGTACTTC. This encodes CSARDQASGSFQRETQYF.